The sequence of this TCR beta chain was determined in a study of CD8+CD57+ T cells in acquired aplastic anemia. Study as a whole: Sorted CD4+ and CD8+ cells yielded roughly 3.2 ug of DNA on average. Healthy donors gave about 10 million reads on average for CD4+ cells. Findings of the study overall: CD8+ Simpson's diversity showed no significant patient-control difference. Sharing between patients and controls was observed for twenty-nine CD8+ CDR3 sequences.

Regarding this clonotype: Its specificity is not known.

For CDR3 and TCR beta VDJ profiling, genomic DNA was the template used. Each CDR3 protein gets one entry after TCRdb re-called the reads with MiXCR. The sample shows around 180,000 distinct CDR3 sequences, 55% to 75% of them seen only once. Germline CDR1 MGHDK, CDR2 SYGVNS. CDR3 length: 11 residues. This TCR derives from a human donor in good health. The V call is TRBV25-1, the J call TRBJ2-7; D remains ambiguous. Sequencing was performed on sorted CD4+, CD8+, or CD8+CD57+ T cells (not recorded which) from PBMCs. The CDR3 region has the DNA TGTGCTAAGGGCAGTTCCTACGAGCAGTACTTC. Translated: CAKGSSYEQYF.